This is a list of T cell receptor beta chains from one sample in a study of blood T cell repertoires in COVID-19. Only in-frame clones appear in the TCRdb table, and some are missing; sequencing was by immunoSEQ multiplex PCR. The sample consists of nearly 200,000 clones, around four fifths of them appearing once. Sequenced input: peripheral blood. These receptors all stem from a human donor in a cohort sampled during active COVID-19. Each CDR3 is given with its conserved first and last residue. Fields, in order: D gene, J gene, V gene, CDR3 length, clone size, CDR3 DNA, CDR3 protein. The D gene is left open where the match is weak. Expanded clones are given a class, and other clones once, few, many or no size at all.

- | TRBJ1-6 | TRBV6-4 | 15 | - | TGTGCCAGCAGTGAGTTTCTACAGGGTCCCTCACCCCTCCACTTT | CASSEFLQGPSPLHF
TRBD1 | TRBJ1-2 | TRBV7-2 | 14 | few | TGTGCCAGCAGCTCACAAGGGGGCTTCGGTGGCTACACCTTC | CASSSQGGFGGYTF
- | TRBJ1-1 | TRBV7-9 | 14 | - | TGTGCCACGGTGACTAATGGGGTAAACACTGAAGCTTTCTTT | CATVTNGVNTEAFF
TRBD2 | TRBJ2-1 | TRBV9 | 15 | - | TGTGCCAGCACTAAGACTAGCGGGGCTTACAATGAGCAGTTCTTC | CASTKTSGAYNEQFF
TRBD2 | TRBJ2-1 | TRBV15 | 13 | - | TGTGCCACCAGCAAAACTAGCGTCGGTGAGCAGTTCTTC | CATSKTSVGEQFF
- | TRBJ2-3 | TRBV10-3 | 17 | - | TGTGCCATCAGTGAGTCGAGGACGGGGGGCCGCGGAGATACGCAGTATTTT | CAISESRTGGRGDTQYF
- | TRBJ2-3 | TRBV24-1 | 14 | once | TGTGCCACCGCAGACAAGTGGGGCACAGATACGCAGTATTTT | CATADKWGTDTQYF
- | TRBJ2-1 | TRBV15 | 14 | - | TGTGCCACCAGCAGAGATCGAGGCGTGGATGAGCAGTTCTTC | CATSRDRGVDEQFF
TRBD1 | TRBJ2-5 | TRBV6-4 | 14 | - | TGTGCCAGCAGTGGTGATACAGGGGGAGAGACCCAGTACTTC | CASSGDTGGETQYF
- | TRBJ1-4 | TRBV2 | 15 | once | TGTGCCAGCAGTGTTGAGCAGGGGTGGGAGGAAAAACTGTTTTTT | CASSVEQGWEEKLFF
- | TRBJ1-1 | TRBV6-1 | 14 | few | TGTGCCAGCAGTGAAGGACAGGCGAACACTGAAGCTTTCTTT | CASSEGQANTEAFF
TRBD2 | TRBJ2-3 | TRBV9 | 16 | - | TGTGCCAGCGGAGCGGGGGGGGATTTTAGCACAGATACGCAGTATTTT | CASGAGGDFSTDTQYF
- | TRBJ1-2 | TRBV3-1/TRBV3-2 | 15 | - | TGTGCCAGCAGCCAAGGTTGGCAGGGCTACTATGGCTACACCTTC | CASSQGWQGYYGYTF
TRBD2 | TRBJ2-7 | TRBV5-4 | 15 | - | TGTGCCAGCAGCTCTCAAGCGGGAGCTCGCTACGAGCAGTACTTC | CASSSQAGARYEQYF
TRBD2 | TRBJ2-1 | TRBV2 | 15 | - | TGTGCCAGCCTCCTCCTAGCGGGCCACTACAATGAGCAGTTCTTC | CASLLLAGHYNEQFF
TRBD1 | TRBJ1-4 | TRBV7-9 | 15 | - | TGTGCCAGCAGCGCACCGGGACAGGGAGAGGAAAAACTGTTTTTT | CASSAPGQGEEKLFF
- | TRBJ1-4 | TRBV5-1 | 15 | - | TGCGCCAGCAGCCCGGGTGGAGCAACTAATGAAAAACTGTTTTTT | CASSPGGATNEKLFF
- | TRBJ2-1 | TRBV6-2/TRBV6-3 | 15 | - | TGTGCCAGCAGCCCGGGACAACTATTCTACAATGAGCAGTTCTTC | CASSPGQLFYNEQFF
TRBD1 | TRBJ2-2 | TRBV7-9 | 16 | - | TGTGCCAGCAGACGAATGGGACAGGCTAACACCGGGGAGCTGTTTTTT | CASRRMGQANTGELFF
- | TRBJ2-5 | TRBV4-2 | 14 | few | TGTGCCAGCAGCCATCACAGGGACCAAGAGACCCAGTACTTC | CASSHHRDQETQYF
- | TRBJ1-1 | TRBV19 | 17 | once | TGTGCCAGTAGCCGGGGTGGGGGCGGACTTATGAACACTGAAGCTTTCTTT | CASSRGGGGLMNTEAFF
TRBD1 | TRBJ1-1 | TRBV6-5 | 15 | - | TGTGCCAGCCTCCTCGAGGGAACAGGGGGCGCGGGCGCTTTCTTT | CASLLEGTGGAGAFF
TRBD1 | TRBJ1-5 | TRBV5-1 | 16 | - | TGCGCCAGCAGCCCGGGGCCGACAGGGGTCAATCAGCCCCAGCATTTT | CASSPGPTGVNQPQHF
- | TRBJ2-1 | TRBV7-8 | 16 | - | TGTGCCAGCAGCAGACCCGTAGGAGGCCCCTACAATGAGCAGTTCTTC | CASSRPVGGPYNEQFF
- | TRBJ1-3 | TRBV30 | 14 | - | TGTGCCTGGAGTGTCGGGGGTGATGGAAACACCATATATTTT | CAWSVGGDGNTIYF
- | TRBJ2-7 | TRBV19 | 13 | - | TGTGCCAGTAGTATAGATCTACGAGGCGAGCAGTACTTC | CASSIDLRGEQYF
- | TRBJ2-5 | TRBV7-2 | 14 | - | TGTGCCAGCACCCCAGCTGGGGCTCAAGAGACCCAGTACTTC | CASTPAGAQETQYF
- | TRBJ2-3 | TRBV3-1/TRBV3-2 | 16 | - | TGTGCCAGCAGCCGGCGAGCGGCGGGTAGCACAGATACGCAGTATTTT | CASSRRAAGSTDTQYF
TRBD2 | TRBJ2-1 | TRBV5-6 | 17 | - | TGTGCCAGCAGCTCCTGGAAGGGACTAGCGGGATTTAATGAGCAGTTCTTC | CASSSWKGLAGFNEQFF
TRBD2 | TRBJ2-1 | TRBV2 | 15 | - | TGTGCCAGCAGTGTCCCGGGACTAGCGAAAGGTGAGCAGTTCTTC | CASSVPGLAKGEQFF
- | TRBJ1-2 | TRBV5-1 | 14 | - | TGCGCCAGCAGTTCAACCGGGGGGTTAAGGGGCTACACCTTC | CASSSTGGLRGYTF
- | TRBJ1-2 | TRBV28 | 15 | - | TGTGCCAGCAGGCCTGATACAGGGTACACCTATGGCTACACCTTC | CASRPDTGYTYGYTF
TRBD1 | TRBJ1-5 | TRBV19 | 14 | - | TGTGCCAGTAGTCTTGGACAGGGCCATCAGCCCCAGCATTTT | CASSLGQGHQPQHF
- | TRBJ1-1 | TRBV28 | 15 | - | TGTGCCAGCAGTTTTCCTCGTCGGGAGAACACTGAAGCTTTCTTT | CASSFPRRENTEAFF
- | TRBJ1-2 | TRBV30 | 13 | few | TGTGCCTGGAGCCGGTGGGGGGGCTCTGGCTACACCTTC | CAWSRWGGSGYTF
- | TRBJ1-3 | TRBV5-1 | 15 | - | TGCGCCAGCAGCTGGGAGGGCCACTCTGGAAACACCATATATTTT | CASSWEGHSGNTIYF
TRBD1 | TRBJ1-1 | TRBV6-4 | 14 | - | TGTGCCAGCAGCGCACAGGGGGCAAGCACTGAAGCTTTCTTT | CASSAQGASTEAFF
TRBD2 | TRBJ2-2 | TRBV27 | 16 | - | TGTGCCAGCAGCCAATCCGGGACTAGAGAGAACGGGGAGCTGTTTTTT | CASSQSGTRENGELFF
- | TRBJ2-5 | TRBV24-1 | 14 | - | TGTGCCACCAGTGAACCAGGGTACCAAGAGACCCAGTACTTC | CATSEPGYQETQYF
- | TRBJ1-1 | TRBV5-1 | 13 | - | TGCGCCAGCAGTACGACAGCCTCCACTGAAGCTTTCTTT | CASSTTASTEAFF
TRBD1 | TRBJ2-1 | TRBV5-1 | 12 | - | TGCGCCAGCAGCATCGACAGGGGTGAGCAGTTCTTC | CASSIDRGEQFF
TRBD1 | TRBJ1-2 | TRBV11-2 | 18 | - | TGTGCCAGCAGCGCACCGGGACAGGTCTTTTTAACTAACTATGGCTACACCTTC | CASSAPGQVFLTNYGYTF
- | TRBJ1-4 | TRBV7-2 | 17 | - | TGTGCCAGCAGCGAACGAGCCGAAGTTTCAACTAATGAAAAACTGTTTTTT | CASSERAEVSTNEKLFF
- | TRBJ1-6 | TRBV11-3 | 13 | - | TGTGCCAGCAGCTTAGTCCGGAATTCACCCCTCCACTTT | CASSLVRNSPLHF
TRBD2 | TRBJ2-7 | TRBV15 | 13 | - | TGTGCCACCAGCAGAGGCGGGAGAGACGAGCAGTACTTC | CATSRGGRDEQYF
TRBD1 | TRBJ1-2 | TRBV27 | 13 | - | TGTGCCAGCAGTAAGGACAGGGTCTATGGCTACACCTTC | CASSKDRVYGYTF
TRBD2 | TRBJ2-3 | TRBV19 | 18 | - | TGTGCCAGTAGTCGCGCGGTAGCGGGAGGGCCAACCTCAAATACGCAGTATTTT | CASSRAVAGGPTSNTQYF
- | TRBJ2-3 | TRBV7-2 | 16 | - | TGTGCCAGCAGCTTTTTCTTTGTCGGAGGCACAGATACGCAGTATTTT | CASSFFFVGGTDTQYF
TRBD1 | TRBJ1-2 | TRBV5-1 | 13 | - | TGCGCCAGCAGCTTGGGGTCAGGGGGTGGCTACACCTTC | CASSLGSGGGYTF
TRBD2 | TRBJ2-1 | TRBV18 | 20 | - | TGTGCCAGCTCACCGTGGAATCTAGCGGGAGGGCCTGTTTTCCACCATGAGCAGTTCTTC | CASSPWNLAGGPVFHHEQFF
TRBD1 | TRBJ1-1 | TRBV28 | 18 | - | TGTGCCAGCAGTTTATATGTCTCCCAGGGGGTCATGAACACTGAAGCTTTCTTT | CASSLYVSQGVMNTEAFF
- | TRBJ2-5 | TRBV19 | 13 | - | TGTGCCAGCTCAGGACAGCTCCAAGAGACCCAGTACTTC | CASSGQLQETQYF
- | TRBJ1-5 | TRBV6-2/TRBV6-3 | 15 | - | TGTGCCAGCAGTTACTCGCTCCGGCTAGCAACCTTCCAGCATTTT | CASSYSLRLATFQHF
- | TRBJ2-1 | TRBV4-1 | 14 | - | TGCGCCAGCAGCCAAGATTTGTCCTCCAATGAGCAGTTCTTC | CASSQDLSSNEQFF
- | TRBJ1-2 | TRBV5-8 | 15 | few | TGTGCCAGCAGCTTGGGGGCCAGGGGAGTCTATGGCTACACCTTC | CASSLGARGVYGYTF
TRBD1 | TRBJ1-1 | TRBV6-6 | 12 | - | TGTGCCAGCAGCCCATGGGACAGGGAAGCTTTCTTT | CASSPWDREAFF
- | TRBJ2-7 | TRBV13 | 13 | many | TGTGCCAGCAGCTTACAGGGCTCCTACGAGCAGTACTTC | CASSLQGSYEQYF
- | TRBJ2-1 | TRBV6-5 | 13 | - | TGTGCCAGCTCTAGGGGTCCCTACAATGAGCAGTTCTTC | CASSRGPYNEQFF
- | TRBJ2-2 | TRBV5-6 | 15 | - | TGTGCCAGCAGGCGGGGCTACGCGAACACCGGGGAGCTGTTTTTT | CASRRGYANTGELFF